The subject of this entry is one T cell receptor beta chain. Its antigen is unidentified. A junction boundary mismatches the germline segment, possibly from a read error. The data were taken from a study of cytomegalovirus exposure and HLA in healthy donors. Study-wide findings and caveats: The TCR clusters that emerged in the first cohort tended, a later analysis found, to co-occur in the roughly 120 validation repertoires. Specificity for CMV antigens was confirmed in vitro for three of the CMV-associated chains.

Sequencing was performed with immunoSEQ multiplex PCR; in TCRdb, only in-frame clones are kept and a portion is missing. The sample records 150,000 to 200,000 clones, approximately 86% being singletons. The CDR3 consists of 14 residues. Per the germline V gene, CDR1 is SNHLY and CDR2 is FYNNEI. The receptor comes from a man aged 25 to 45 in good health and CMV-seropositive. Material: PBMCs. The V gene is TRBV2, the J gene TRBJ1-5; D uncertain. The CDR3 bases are TGTGCCAGCAGATCGAACCCCTATCCTCAGGCCCAGCATTTT. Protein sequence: CASRSNPYPQAQHF.